The 31 T cell receptor beta chains presented below share a single source sample, sequenced in a study of beta chain features in type 1 diabetes (dated by TCRdb to 2017 to 2018). Library method: the immunoSEQ multiplex PCR assay. All of the isolated RNA was reverse transcribed with the High Capacity cDNA Reverse Transcription Kit, so expressed TCRB transcripts were sequenced. TCRdb retrieved this table from immuneACCESS and kept in-frame rearrangements only. Not all clones are present; in checked studies, unresolved V genes account for under half, and no reason is known for the remainder. Recorded for this sample are 350,000 or so clones; about 20% of them occurred a single time. The ten top clones hold approximately 0.046% of the sample. The sequencing sample was made of naive CD4+ T cells from blood. The sample's cell subset or site label, in plain terms: true naive CD4+ T cells. Receptors were obtained from a woman under 30 in good health.

The chain is built from TRBV12-5 and TRBJ2-5, with 7 nucleotides matching TRBD1. The CDR3 consists of 13 residues. Germline-derived CDR1 and CDR2 are LGHNT and FRNRAP. J was trimmed by 5 bases and V by 9 bases; bases with no gene match: 9. The CDR3 protein is CASGTAGRETQYF. CDR3 nucleotides: TGTGCTAGCGGGACAGCCGGCCGGGAGACCCAGTACTTC. Drawing the rest from reference TRBV12-5 and TRBJ2-5, the complete variable domain is DARVTQTPRHKVTEMGQEVTMRCQPILGHNTVFWYRQTMMQGLELLAYFRNRAPLDDSGMPKDRFSAEMPDATLATLKIQPSEPRDSAVYFCASGTAGRETQYFGPGTRLLVL.

This clone came up a few times. V is TRBV19 and J is TRBJ1-5; TRBD1 might be the D (5 bases). Looked up from germline, CDR1 is LNHDA and CDR2 is SQIVND (reference sequence). The CDR3 spans 13 residues. With 6 bases removed from V and 6 bases from J, the gap between germline ends came to 12 bases. Here the CDR3 reads CASSGRVVQPQHF. In DNA form, the CDR3 reads TGTGCCAGTAGCGGCAGGGTAGTTCAGCCCCAGCATTTT.

This sequence joins TRBV6-5 and TRBJ2-3; 7 bases match TRBD1. Germline V lookup: CDR1 MNHEY, CDR2 SVGAGI. The CDR3 length is 11 residues. The trim removed 5 bases at V and 8 bases at J, leaving 1 base unmatched. The CDR3 bases are TGTGCCAGCAGTCGACAGGGTACGCAGTATTTT. It specifies CASSRQGTQYF.

This chain connects TRBV7-3 to TRBJ1-2, with 7 bases that match TRBD1. Germline V gene sequence: CDR1 SGHTA, CDR2 FQGTGA. V shed 2 bases, J shed 8 bases, and the junction held 2 bases outside the gene matches. This CDR3 comprises 12 residues. CDR3 nucleotides: TGTGCCAGCAGCTTACAGGGGGGCGGCTACACCTTC. Amino acid sequence: CASSLQGGGYTF.

The chain carries TRBV18 and TRBJ2-5; 15 positions agree with TRBD2. The V gene's germline CDR1 is KGHSH and CDR2 LQKENI. This CDR3 spans 16 amino acids. The junction had 4 bases not matched to a gene; V was cut back by 4 bases and J by 4 bases. Here the CDR3 DNA reads TGTGCCAGCTCACTGCGGACTAGCGGGGGGGGAGAGACCCAGTACTTC. This codes for CASSLRTSGGGETQYF.

This clone occurred a few times. The chain has TRBV7-9 and TRBJ2-1; TRBD2 matches 7 bases. Germline V CDR1 and CDR2: SEHNR, FQNEAQ (reference sequence). With 1 base clipped from V and 4 bases from J, the junction kept 1 base outside the gene matches. The CDR3 is made up of 14 amino acids. CDR3 in amino acids: CASSLGGGYNEQFF. CDR3 nucleotide sequence: TGTGCCAGCAGCTTAGGCGGGGGATACAATGAGCAGTTCTTC.

The table lists this clone with a few counts. The chain uses TRBV7-2 and TRBJ1-5; weak D call: TRBD1 (6 bases). V lost 2 bases and J lost 3, with 11 bases in between. The CDR3 has 15 residues. Per germline, CDR1 SGHTA and CDR2 FQGNSA. The CDR3 nucleotides are TGTGCCAGCAGCTTAATAGGACAGAACAATCAGCCCCAGCATTTT. Encoded protein: CASSLIGQNNQPQHF.

The gene calls are TRBV30 and TRBJ2-7; D is perhaps TRBD2 (5 bases). The V and J ends lost 2 bases and 9 bases respectively, with 17 bases between them. The germline V gene has CDR1 GTSNPN and CDR2 SVGIG (reference sequence). The CDR3 consists of 13 residues. CDR3 sequence (DNA): TGTGCCTGGAGTCCGGGATCGCGTGTAGGGCAGTACTTC. Protein sequence: CAWSPGSRVGQYF. The full variable domain, with the rest looked up from reference TRBV30 and TRBJ2-7, is SQTIHQWPATLVQPVGSPLSLECTVEGTSNPNLYWYRQAAGRGLQLLFYSVGIGQISSEVPQNLSASRPQDRQFILSSKKLLLSDSGFYLCAWSPGSRVGQYFGPGTRLTVT.

This chain joins TRBV10-3 and TRBJ2-5; 9 nucleotides align to TRBD1. Germline CDR1 is ENHRY and CDR2 is SYGVKD. Germline trimming cut 9 bases from V and 3 bases from J; bases unmatched to any gene: 5. CDR3 length equals 13 residues. The CDR3 protein is CAIRQGVEETQYF. CDR3 coding DNA: TGTGCCATTCGACAGGGGGTAGAAGAGACCCAGTACTTC.

The rearrangement joins TRBV30 to TRBJ2-5, with D possibly matching TRBD1 (6 bases). The germline V and J ends were trimmed by 5 bases and 1 base, with 11 bases remaining between them. Germline assignment: CDR1 GTSNPN and CDR2 SVGIG (reference sequence). CDR3 length: 13 amino acids. CDR3 region: CAWDRTAQETQYF. The CDR3 DNA reads TGTGCCTGGGACCGGACAGCCCAAGAGACCCAGTACTTC.

This chain uses TRBV5-1 with TRBJ2-1; TRBD1 matches 7 bases. Germline V gene data show CDR1 as SGHRS and CDR2 as YFSETQ. The CDR3 length is 14 residues. Trimming took 5 bases from V and 5 from J; bases not matched to a gene: 7. In DNA, the CDR3 is TGCGCCAGCAGTCCCGGACAGGCCCACAATGAGCAGTTCTTC. Its translation: CASSPGQAHNEQFF.

The V gene is TRBV9, the J gene TRBJ2-1, with 7 bases matching TRBD1. Trimming removed 3 bases from V and 1 base from J; junction bases left unmatched: 13. From germline, CDR1 is SGDLS and CDR2 YYNGEE. CDR3 size: 18 residues. The CDR3 spells CASSGNTGAPGSYNEQFF. The DNA for the CDR3 is TGTGCCAGCAGCGGAAATACAGGGGCCCCTGGATCCTACAATGAGCAGTTCTTC.

The gene calls are TRBV7-9 and TRBJ1-6; D gene unclear. The V end lost 3 bases, the J end lost 0 bases, and 9 bases lay between the germline ends. This CDR3 has 16 amino acids. From germline, CDR1 is SEHNR and CDR2 FQNEAQ (reference sequence). The CDR3 loop reads CASSFGRSSYNSPLHF. CDR3 nucleotide sequence: TGTGCCAGCAGCTTCGGGAGGAGCTCCTATAATTCACCCCTCCACTTT.

This clone was recorded a few times. The rearrangement joins TRBV5-1 to TRBJ2-5, with D tentatively TRBD2 (5 bases). The CDR3 contains 13 residues. Germline loops: CDR1 SGHRS, CDR2 YFSETQ. V lost 4 bases and J lost 5, with 12 bases in between. CDR3 protein: CASSGQTGETQYF. CDR3 bases: TGCGCCAGCAGCGGCCAGACGGGGGAGACCCAGTACTTC.

The J gene is TRBJ2-6, the V gene TRBV5-6; 8 nucleotides agree with TRBD1. This CDR3 has 18 amino acids. V lost 2 bases, J lost 0 bases, and 7 bases stayed unmatched. Germline CDR1 is SGHDT and CDR2 is YYEEEE. The CDR3 DNA follows: TGTGCCAGCAGCTTCGGGACAGGATGGATCTCTGGGGCCAACGTCCTGACTTTC. The encoded protein is CASSFGTGWISGANVLTF.

The V and J genes are TRBV19 and TRBJ1-5; 7 nucleotides match TRBD1. Germline V gene data show CDR1 as LNHDA and CDR2 as SQIVND (reference sequence). The CDR3 is 14 amino acids. The trim removed 5 bases at V and 3 bases at J, leaving 4 bases unmatched. CDR3 residues: CASSVDRVNQPQHF. For the CDR3, the DNA is TGTGCCAGTAGTGTCGACAGGGTCAATCAGCCCCAGCATTTT.

The V call is TRBV18, the J call TRBJ1-5; TRBD1 is a possible D gene (6 bases). Trimming took 4 bases from V and 7 from J, leaving 14 bases between them. The CDR3 loop spans 14 amino acids. Germline-derived CDR1 and CDR2 are KGHSH and LQKENI. The CDR3 reads CASSQGEGYQPQHF. The DNA for the CDR3 is TGTGCCAGCTCACAGGGGGAGGGTTACCAGCCCCAGCATTTT.

The table lists this clone with a few counts. The rearrangement joins TRBV29-1 to TRBJ2-2; 7 nucleotides agree with TRBD1. J was trimmed by 6 bases and V by 6 bases; bases with no gene match: 10. The length of the CDR3 is 14 residues. Germline V gene lookup returns CDR1 SQVTM and CDR2 ANQGSEA. CDR3 loop: CSVLDRVPAGELFF. DNA for the CDR3: TGCAGCGTGCTAGACAGGGTTCCGGCCGGGGAGCTGTTTTTT.

This chain joins TRBV18 and TRBJ1-1; TRBD1 agrees at 7 bases. Germline V lookup: CDR1 KGHSH, CDR2 LQKENI. This CDR3 is 15 amino acids long. V shed 2 bases, J shed 3 bases, and the junction held 6 bases outside the gene matches. The CDR3 sequence is CASSPSEGADTEAFF. The CDR3 nucleotides read TGTGCCAGCTCACCATCGGAGGGGGCGGACACTGAAGCTTTCTTT.

The chain joins TRBV30 to TRBJ2-3; no reliable D call. Looked up from germline, CDR1 is GTSNPN and CDR2 is SVGIG (reference sequence). V lost 0 bases and J lost 2, with 9 bases in between. CDR3 size: 14 residues. The CDR3 protein is CAWSVLAHTDTQYF. CDR3 coding DNA: TGTGCCTGGAGTGTATTGGCCCACACAGATACGCAGTATTTT.

The rearrangement links TRBV30 to TRBJ1-5, with TRBD1 matching 7 bases. The V segment lost 2 bases and the J segment 4 bases; nucleotides outside the gene matches: 2. This CDR3 is built from 13 residues. CDR1 is GTSNPN and CDR2 is SVGIG in the germline V gene (reference sequence). CDR3 residues: CAWSPGQNQPQHF. The CDR3 nucleotides are TGTGCCTGGAGTCCGGGACAGAATCAGCCCCAGCATTTT.

The chain uses TRBV19 and TRBJ1-5, with D possibly TRBD1 on 6 matching bases. This CDR3 region has 18 residues. The V and J ends lost 1 base and 1 base respectively, with 17 bases between them. The germline V gene has CDR1 LNHDA and CDR2 SQIVND (reference sequence). The CDR3 protein is CASSIGIAGGESNQPQHF. The CDR3 nucleotides are TGTGCCAGTAGTATAGGTATAGCTGGGGGCGAGAGCAATCAGCCCCAGCATTTT.

This clone showed up just a few times. The gene calls are TRBV18 and TRBJ2-3; D may be TRBD1 (5 bases). Per the germline V gene, CDR1 is KGHSH and CDR2 is LQKENI. Trimming left V 6 bases short and J 0 bases short, with 16 bases between. The CDR3 totals 16 residues. This CDR3 reads CASSPTVGASTDTQYF. The CDR3 DNA is TGTGCCAGCTCCCCCACTGTAGGGGCCAGCACAGATACGCAGTATTTT.

The V call is TRBV29-1, the J call TRBJ1-2; D gene ambiguous. This CDR3 is built from 11 residues. In germline, CDR1 is SQVTM, CDR2 ANQGSEA. Trimming took 0 bases from V and 8 from J, leaving 7 bases between them. The CDR3 region has the DNA TGCAGCGTTGAAGAAAGCTTCGGCTACACCTTC. Its protein is CSVEESFGYTF.

A few counts support this clone. The chain joins TRBV11-2 to TRBJ1-1; 9 bases agree with TRBD1. CDR3 length equals 14 residues. With V trimmed by 3 bases and J by 3 bases, 2 bases remained unmatched. Germline V lookup: CDR1 SGHAT, CDR2 FQNNGV. CDR3: CASSFGQGYTEAFF. CDR3 DNA sequence: TGTGCCAGCAGCTTCGGACAGGGGTACACTGAAGCTTTCTTT.

This chain uses TRBV6-6 with TRBJ1-1; TRBD1 matches 8 bases. The germline CDR1 and CDR2 sequences are MNHNY and SVGAGI (reference sequence). Trimming cost V 6 bases and J 3 bases; bases outside gene matches: 3. The CDR3 extends over 13 amino acids. Written as DNA, the CDR3 is TGTGCCAGCAGGGGGACAGGCTACACTGAAGCTTTCTTT. Translation gives CASRGTGYTEAFF.

This clone has just a few counts. This chain connects TRBV7-2 to TRBJ1-1, with unresolved D. The CDR3 length is 13 residues. Trimming took 5 bases from V and 8 from J, leaving 15 bases between them. Germline CDR1 and CDR2: SGHTA and FQGNSA. The CDR3 loop is CASSTPAGTEAFF. Written as DNA, the CDR3 is TGTGCCAGCAGCACCCCCGCGGGAACCGAAGCTTTCTTT. The full variable domain, in which reference TRBV7-2 and TRBJ1-1 provide the parts outside the CDR3, is GAGVSQSPSNKVTEKGKDVELRCDPISGHTALYWYRQSLGQGLEFLIYFQGNSAPDKSGLPSDRFSAERTGGSVSTLTIQRTQQEDSAVYLCASSTPAGTEAFFGQGTRLTVV.

V is TRBV30 and J is TRBJ2-5, with TRBD2 as a possible D gene (5 bases). V was trimmed by 2 bases and J by 7 bases, leaving 8 bases between them. Germline lookup yields CDR1 GTSNPN and CDR2 SVGIG (reference sequence). The length of the CDR3 is 11 residues. CDR3 in DNA: TGTGCCTGGAGTACCCGGGGGACCCAGTACTTC. Amino acids: CAWSTRGTQYF.

In its sample, this clone was seen a few times. The chain employs TRBV5-1 and TRBJ1-1, with 9 bases fitting TRBD1. The germline gives CDR1 SGHRS, CDR2 YFSETQ. This CDR3 is built from 15 residues. V lost 3 bases and J lost 1; bases outside the gene matches: 4. CDR3 residues: CASSSRTGENTEAFF. The CDR3 region has the DNA TGCGCCAGCAGCTCCCGGACAGGGGAGAACACTGAAGCTTTCTTT.

The sample holds a few counts of this clone. The rearrangement links TRBV11-3 to TRBJ2-5; 8 positions match TRBD1. The CDR3 runs 14 residues. V was clipped by 5 bases and J by 3 bases; unmatched bases: 5. The germline V gene has CDR1 SGHNT and CDR2 YENEEA. CDR3 sequence: CASSTRTGKETQYF. The DNA of the CDR3 is TGTGCCAGCAGCACCCGGACAGGGAAAGAGACCCAGTACTTC.

The V gene is TRBV6-5, the J gene TRBJ1-2; perhaps TRBD1 as D (5 bases). Germline CDR1 is MNHEY and CDR2 is SVGAGI. V lost 6 bases and J lost 7, with 12 bases in between. There are 12 residues in the CDR3. CDR3 sequence: CASSSRVGGYTF. CDR3 DNA sequence: TGTGCCAGCAGCTCCAGGGTGGGTGGCTACACCTTC.